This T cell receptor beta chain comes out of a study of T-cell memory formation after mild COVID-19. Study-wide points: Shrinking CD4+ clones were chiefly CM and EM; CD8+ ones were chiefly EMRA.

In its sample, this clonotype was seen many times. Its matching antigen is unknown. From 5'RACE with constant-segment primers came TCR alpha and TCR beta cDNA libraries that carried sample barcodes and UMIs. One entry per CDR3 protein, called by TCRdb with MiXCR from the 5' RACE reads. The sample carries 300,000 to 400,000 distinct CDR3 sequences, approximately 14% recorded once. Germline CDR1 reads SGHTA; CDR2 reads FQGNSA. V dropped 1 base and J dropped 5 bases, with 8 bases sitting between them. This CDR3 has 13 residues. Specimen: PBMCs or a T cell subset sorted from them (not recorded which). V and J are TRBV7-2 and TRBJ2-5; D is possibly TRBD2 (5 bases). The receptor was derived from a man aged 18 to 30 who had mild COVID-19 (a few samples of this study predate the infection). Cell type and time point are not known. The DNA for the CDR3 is TGTGCCAGCAGCTTAGAGAGGGTGGAGACCCAGTACTTC. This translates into CASSLERVETQYF.